One TCR beta chain is described in this entry. Its antigen is undetermined. The sample is drawn from a study of OX40 agonist ivuxolimab in advanced cancers. At the level of the study: A mean age of around 63 years, range about 20 to 79, was recorded, and 70% to 85% were male. Eligibility rules accepted prior anti-PD-1, anti-PD-L1 or anti-CTLA-4 therapy, and around 40% had some.

Study-wide results and limits: The study observed clonal expansion of CD4+ and CD8+ blood T cells by week 6 at 0.1 to 3.0 mg/kg.

Here immunoSEQ multiplex PCR was the method, and the copy in TCRdb shows in-frame clones only, minus some. The sample gives 71,000 or so clones, around 81% of which show up once; approximately 8% is in the top ten. The germline gives CDR1 SSHAT, CDR2 FNYEAQ (reference sequence). V was clipped by 1 base and J by 0 bases; unmatched bases: 1. The CDR3 covers 16 residues. This clonotype was sampled from an adult with an advanced solid tumor such as melanoma, head and neck, liver or kidney cancer. The chain uses TRBV7-7 and TRBJ2-2; 8 bases are a match to TRBD1. This sample comprised CD4+ or CD8+ T cells sorted from blood, obtained in a trial of the OX40 agonist ivuxolimab. The CDR3 DNA reads TGTGCCAGCAGCTTAGGGACAGGGCCGAACACCGGGGAGCTGTTTTTT. It yields the protein CASSLGTGPNTGELFF.